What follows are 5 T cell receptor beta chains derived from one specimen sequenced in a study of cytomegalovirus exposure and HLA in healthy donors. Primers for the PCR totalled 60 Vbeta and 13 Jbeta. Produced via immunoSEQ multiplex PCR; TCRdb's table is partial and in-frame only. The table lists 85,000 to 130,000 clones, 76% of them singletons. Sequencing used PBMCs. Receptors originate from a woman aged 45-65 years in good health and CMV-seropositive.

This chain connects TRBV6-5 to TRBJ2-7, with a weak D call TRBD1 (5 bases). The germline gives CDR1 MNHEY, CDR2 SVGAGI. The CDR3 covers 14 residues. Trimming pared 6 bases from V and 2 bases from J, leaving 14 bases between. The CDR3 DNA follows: TGTGCCAGCAGGGAGACAGAGTTGGCCTACGAGCAGTACTTC. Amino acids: CASRETELAYEQYF.

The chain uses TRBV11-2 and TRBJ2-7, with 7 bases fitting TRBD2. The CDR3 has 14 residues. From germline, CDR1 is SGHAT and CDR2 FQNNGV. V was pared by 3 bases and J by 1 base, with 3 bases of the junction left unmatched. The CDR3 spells CASSLGGDSYEQYF. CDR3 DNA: TGTGCCAGCAGCTTGGGAGGGGATTCCTACGAGCAGTACTTC.

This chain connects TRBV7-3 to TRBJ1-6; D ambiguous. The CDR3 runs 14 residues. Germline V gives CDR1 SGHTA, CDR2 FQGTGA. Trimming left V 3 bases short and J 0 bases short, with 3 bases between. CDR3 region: CASSFSSYNSPLHF. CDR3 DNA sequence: TGTGCCAGCAGCTTCAGCTCCTATAATTCACCCCTCCACTTT.

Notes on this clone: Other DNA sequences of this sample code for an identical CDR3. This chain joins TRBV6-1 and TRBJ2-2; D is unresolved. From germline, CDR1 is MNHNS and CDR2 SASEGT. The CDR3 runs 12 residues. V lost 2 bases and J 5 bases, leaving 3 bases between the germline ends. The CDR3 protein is CASSELTGELFF. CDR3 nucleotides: TGTGCCAGCAGTGAACTAACCGGGGAGCTGTTTTTT.

CDR3 DNA: TGTGCCAGCAGCGCTAGCTCGGACCCCTCTTACAATGAGCAGTTCTTC. Its translation is CASSASSDPSYNEQFF. The J gene is TRBJ2-1, the V gene TRBV9; D may be TRBD2 (5 bases). This CDR3 is 16 amino acids long. CDR1 and CDR2 from the germline V gene are SGDLS and YYNGEE. Trimming cost V 3 bases and J 4 bases, with 17 bases left between them.